What follows are 21 T cell receptor beta chains derived from one specimen sequenced in a study of vaccination effects on CD4 cells after COVID-19. Sequencing followed a ViraFEST assay step that expanded antigen-specific CD4+ T cells with viral peptide pools. Cells that had been cultured for ten to eleven days were the source of isolated CD4+ T cells. Either the mRNA-1273 or the BNT162b2 vaccine was given to participants as two doses. TCRdb keeps only in-frame clones here, not all; method: immunoSEQ multiplex PCR. Here the sample spans approximately 30,000 clones, about 80% being singletons. These receptors are not linked to any known antigen. Source: CD4+ T cells from PBMCs cultured with HCoV-NL63 spike peptides, taken after COVID-19 vaccination. The source is a human donor who received a COVID-19 vaccine. Some clones in this sample may be carry-over from other donors' samples.

This chain joins TRBV7-2 and TRBJ2-5, with TRBD1 identical over 8 bases. Per germline, CDR1 SGHTA and CDR2 FQGNSA. The CDR3 consists of 14 residues. J gave up 5 bases and V 1 base, and 3 bases lay outside the gene matches. The CDR3 region has the DNA TGTGCCAGCAGCTTAGTCTGGACAGGGGAGACCCAGTACTTC. Translated, it gives CASSLVWTGETQYF.

This clone has only one observation. The rearrangement uses TRBV5-1 and TRBJ2-7; TRBD1 aligns across 7 bases. V lost 6 bases and J lost 2; bases outside the gene matches: 11. This CDR3 comprises 15 residues. CDR1 is SGHRS and CDR2 is YFSETQ in the germline V gene. The CDR3 DNA reads TGCGCCAGCAACAAAGAGAGGGGGCCCCCCTACGAGCAGTACGTC. It specifies CASNKERGPPYEQYV.

V and J are TRBV19 and TRBJ1-1, with D perhaps matching TRBD1 (5 bases). Trimming took 3 bases from V and 0 from J, leaving 17 bases between them. Germline V gene data show CDR1 as LNHDA and CDR2 as SQIVND (reference sequence). The CDR3 runs 17 residues. CDR3 bases: TGTGCCAGTAGTATTAGTGGGGGGAAACACCTGAACACTGAAGCTTTCTTT. This codes for CASSISGGKHLNTEAFF.

The V and J genes are TRBV2 and TRBJ2-2; TRBD2 is a possible D gene (6 bases). CDR3 length: 14 residues. CDR1 and CDR2 (germline): SNHLY, FYNNEI. Trimming stripped 4 bases from V and 6 bases from J, with 12 bases between. The DNA of the CDR3 is TGTGCCAGCAGTGTTTGGAGGGAGGCCGGGGAGCTGTTTTTT. Translating it yields CASSVWREAGELFF.

Only a few counts were recorded for this clone. This chain connects TRBV27 to TRBJ2-7; D uncertain. Germline lookup yields CDR1 MNHEY and CDR2 SMNVEV (reference sequence). The V end was cut by 0 bases, the J end by 3 bases, with 6 bases between. The CDR3 consists of 13 residues. The CDR3 region is CASSLSAGYEQYV. CDR3 sequence (DNA): TGTGCCAGCAGTTTATCGGCAGGCTACGAGCAGTACGTC.

This chain joins TRBV27 and TRBJ2-2; 8 nucleotides agree with TRBD1. Germline CDR1 reads MNHEY; CDR2 reads SMNVEV (reference sequence). CDR3 length: 15 amino acids. With 4 bases clipped from V and 7 bases from J, the junction kept 8 bases outside the gene matches. In DNA, the CDR3 is TGTGCCAGCAGTTCTCTCGCAGGGGGCATCGGGGAGCTGTTTTTT. It specifies CASSSLAGGIGELFF.

In regard to this clone: Germline is not matched at one junction end, which may reflect a read error. The genes are TRBV10-1 and TRBJ2-3, with TRBD1 as a possible D gene (6 bases). This CDR3 has 15 residues. Germline lookup yields CDR1 WNHNN and CDR2 SYGVQD (reference sequence). CDR3: CASSEFLGATDTQYF. The CDR3, as DNA: TGCGCCAGCAGCGAGTTCCTGGGGGCAACAGATACGCAGTATTTT.

The CDR3 bases are TGTGCCAGCAGCACAGACAGGGGGGTTAATCAGCCCCAGCATTTT. Its protein product is CASSTDRGVNQPQHF. This chain uses TRBV7-2 with TRBJ1-5; 9 bases are shared with TRBD1. Trimming at V came to 5 bases and at J to 4 bases, leaving 6 bases not matched to a gene. Germline V CDR1 and CDR2: SGHTA, FQGNSA. CDR3 size: 15 residues.

This clone showed up just a few times. This rearrangement joins TRBV18 to TRBJ1-6; D call uncertain. The CDR3 spans 15 residues. Per the germline V gene, CDR1 is KGHSH and CDR2 is LQKENI. Between the trimmed V and J ends, which lost 3 bases and 11 bases, there was a span of 17 bases. The CDR3 DNA follows: TGTGCCAGCTCACCCATGGACTCGGGAGTGGCACCCCTCCACTTT. This gives the protein CASSPMDSGVAPLHF.

This chain links TRBV5-1 with TRBJ1-1; 8 bases map to TRBD1. Germline V lookup: CDR1 SGHRS, CDR2 YFSETQ. The CDR3 extends over 13 amino acids. V shed 4 bases and J 7 bases; nucleotides not matched to a gene: 6. CDR3 protein: CASSPGGTGEAFF. The CDR3 DNA reads TGCGCCAGCAGCCCCGGGGGGACAGGTGAAGCTTTCTTT.

The chain joins TRBV5-1 to TRBJ2-3; no firm D call. The CDR3 spans 17 residues. Germline CDR1 is SGHRS and CDR2 is YFSETQ. The V end lost 0 bases, the J end lost 0 bases, and 14 bases lay between the germline ends. The CDR3: CASSLVARSPSTDTQYF. CDR3 bases: TGCGCCAGCAGCTTGGTGGCGCGGAGCCCTAGCACAGATACGCAGTATTTT.

The chain is built from TRBV12-5 and TRBJ1-5; no reliable D call. Germline V gene data show CDR1 as LGHNT and CDR2 as FRNRAP. The CDR3 contains 13 residues. Trimming removed 4 bases at V and 5 bases at J, with 9 bases between. In DNA form, the CDR3 reads TGTGCTAGTGGTTCGCGGTTCGATCAGCCCCAGCATTTT. Translation gives CASGSRFDQPQHF.

The V call is TRBV7-2, the J call TRBJ2-3, with D unresolved. The germline CDR1 and CDR2 sequences are SGHTA and FQGNSA. The CDR3 has 13 amino acids. V was clipped by 4 bases and J by 2 bases, with 7 bases between them. In nucleotides, the CDR3 is TGTGCCAGCAGCTACGAGAACACAGATACGCAGTATTTT. Translation gives CASSYENTDTQYF.

In this sample, this clone turned up a few times. The chain is built from TRBV7-8 and TRBJ1-2; perhaps TRBD1 as D (6 bases). CDR1 SGHVS and CDR2 FQNEAQ come from the germline V gene. The V end was cut by 8 bases, the J end by 0 bases, with 13 bases between. The CDR3 contains 14 residues. The CDR3: CASGRGFTNYGYTF. The CDR3 bases are TGTGCCAGCGGTAGGGGGTTTACTAACTATGGCTACACCTTC.

This clone was seen just once. This chain connects TRBV30 to TRBJ1-2; a weak D match, TRBD1 (6 bases). V lost 0 bases to trimming and J lost 4 bases, with 15 bases between them. The germline V gene encodes CDR1 GTSNPN and CDR2 SVGIG (reference sequence). CDR3 length: 15 residues. The CDR3 DNA reads as TGTGCCTGGAGTGTACTTCGGACAGCCCCCTATGGCTACACCTTC. Protein: CAWSVLRTAPYGYTF.

Here the CDR3 DNA reads TGTGCCAGCATTCCGGGACAGGGTAACAACGAGCAGTACGTC. It is translated as CASIPGQGNNEQYV. The gene calls are TRBV2 and TRBJ2-7; 9 bases line up with TRBD1. Germline-derived CDR1 and CDR2 are SNHLY and FYNNEI. The trim removed 7 bases at V and 5 bases at J, leaving 9 bases unmatched. The CDR3 sequence is 14 residues long.

This rearrangement joins TRBV5-5 to TRBJ2-5; D is ambiguous. CDR3 size: 12 residues. V lost 4 bases, J lost 4 bases, and 8 bases lay in between. Germline CDR1 is SGHKS and CDR2 is YYEKEE (reference sequence). CDR3 DNA sequence: TGTGCCAGCAGCCGGATGGGAGAGACCCAGTACTTC. Its translation: CASSRMGETQYF.

The V gene is TRBV7-2, the J gene TRBJ2-5, with D uncertain. The CDR3 loop spans 17 amino acids. The V end was cut by 2 bases, the J end by 5 bases, with 21 bases between. CDR1 and CDR2 from the germline V gene are SGHTA and FQGNSA. CDR3 coding DNA: TGTGCCAGCAGCTTAATGCCGTCCCGGCCGAAAACTGAGACCCAGTACTTC. Its translation: CASSLMPSRPKTETQYF. The full variable domain, its missing parts supplied by reference TRBV7-2 and TRBJ2-5, is GAGVSQSPSNKVTEKGKDVELRCDPISGHTALYWYRQSLGQGLEFLIYFQGNSAPDKSGLPSDRFSAERTGGSVSTLTIQRTQQEDSAVYLCASSLMPSRPKTETQYFGPGTRLLVL.

This chain uses TRBV27 with TRBJ1-1; D unresolved. With 4 bases removed from V and 2 bases from J, the gap between germline ends came to 17 bases. The CDR3 contains 16 residues. In germline, CDR1 is MNHEY, CDR2 SMNVEV (reference sequence). CDR3 sequence reads: CASSYKGLLTNTEAFF. In DNA, the CDR3 is TGTGCCAGCAGTTATAAGGGCCTACTTACTAACACTGAAGCTTTCTTT.

This clone has only one observation. The chain recombines TRBV18 with TRBJ2-3, with D perhaps matching TRBD2 (5 bases). CDR1 is KGHSH and CDR2 is LQKENI in the germline V gene. This CDR3 region has 14 residues. V was cut by 3 bases and J by 4 bases, with 11 bases left in between. CDR3 in amino acids: CASSPNGIPDTQYF. For the CDR3, the DNA is TGTGCCAGCTCACCCAACGGGATCCCAGATACGCAGTATTTT.

Only one count was recorded for this clone. This rearrangement joins TRBV6-1 to TRBJ2-7, with TRBD2 identical over 8 bases. The CDR3 runs to 16 residues. Germline trimming cut 2 bases from V and 2 bases from J; bases unmatched to any gene: 8. Germline V gene lookup returns CDR1 MNHNS and CDR2 SASEGT. The CDR3 loop is CASSERAGGGPYEQYV. The CDR3 region has the DNA TGTGCCAGCAGTGAAAGGGCCGGCGGGGGGCCCTACGAGCAGTACGTC.